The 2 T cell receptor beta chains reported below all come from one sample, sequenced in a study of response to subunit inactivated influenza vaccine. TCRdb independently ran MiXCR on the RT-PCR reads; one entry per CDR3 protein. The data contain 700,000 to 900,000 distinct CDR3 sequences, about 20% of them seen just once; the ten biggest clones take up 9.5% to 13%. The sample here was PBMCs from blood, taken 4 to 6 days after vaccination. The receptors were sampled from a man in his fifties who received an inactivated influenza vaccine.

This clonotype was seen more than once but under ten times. In DNA form, the CDR3 reads TGCAGCGGCCGGGACACGAGCTCCTACGAGCAGTACTTC. It translates to CSGRDTSSYEQYF. The chain carries TRBV29-1 and TRBJ2-7; tentatively, D is TRBD1 (6 bases). This CDR3 is 13 amino acids long. V dropped 7 bases and J dropped 0 bases, with 13 bases sitting between them. Germline V gene lookup returns CDR1 SQVTM and CDR2 ANQGSEA.

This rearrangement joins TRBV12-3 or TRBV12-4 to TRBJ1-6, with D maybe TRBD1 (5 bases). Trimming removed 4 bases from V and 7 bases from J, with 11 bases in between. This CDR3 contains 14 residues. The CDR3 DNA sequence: TGTGCCAGCAGTTCGGGACGGATAAATTCACCCCTCCACTTT. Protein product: CASSSGRINSPLHF.